This TCR beta chain was observed in a study of metastatic and nonmetastatic thyroid tumors. This CDR3 has 16 amino acids. Germline V gene data show CDR1 as LGHNA and CDR2 as YSLEER. With 0 bases clipped from V and 6 bases from J, the junction kept 7 bases outside the gene matches. From the PCR reads, TCRdb re-called clones with MiXCR. This sample carries tens of thousands of clones, roughly a sixth of them seen once, and the ten largest clones take around 9.9%. Not a single patient had been given any form of treatment at any point before undergoing thyroid surgery. There are many counts of this clone.

This receptor was obtained from a female donor with papillary thyroid cancer or a benign thyroid nodule (not recorded which). Some clones in this sample may be carry-over from other donors' samples. The chain joins TRBV4-3 to TRBJ1-5, with 8 bases fitting TRBD1. What was sequenced was tumor tissue. The CDR3 bases are TGCGCCAGCAGCCAAGATTACGGACAGGGAGGTCAGCCCCAGCATTTT. Protein sequence: CASSQDYGQGGQPQHF.